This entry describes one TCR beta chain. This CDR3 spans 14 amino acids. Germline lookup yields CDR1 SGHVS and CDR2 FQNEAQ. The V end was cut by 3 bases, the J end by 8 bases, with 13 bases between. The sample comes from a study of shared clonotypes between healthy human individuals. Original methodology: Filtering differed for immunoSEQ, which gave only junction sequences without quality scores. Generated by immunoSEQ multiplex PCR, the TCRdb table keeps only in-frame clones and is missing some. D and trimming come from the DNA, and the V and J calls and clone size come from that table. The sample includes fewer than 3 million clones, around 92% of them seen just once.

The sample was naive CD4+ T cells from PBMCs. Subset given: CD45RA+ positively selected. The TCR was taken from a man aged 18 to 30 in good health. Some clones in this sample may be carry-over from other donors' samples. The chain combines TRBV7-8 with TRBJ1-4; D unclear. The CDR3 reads CASSLRPVGEKLFF. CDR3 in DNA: TGTGCCAGCAGCTTGCGCCCCGTTGGGGAAAAACTGTTTTTT. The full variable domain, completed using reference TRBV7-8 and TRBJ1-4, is GAGVSQSPRYKVAKRGQDVALRCDPISGHVSLFWYQQALGQGPEFLTYFQNEAQLDKSGLPSDRFFAERPEGSVSTLKIQRTQQEDSAVYLCASSLRPVGEKLFFGSGTQLSVL.